Presented here are 5 T cell receptor beta chains from one specimen sequenced in a study of vaccination effects on CD4 cells after COVID-19. These TCRs are of unknown antigen specificity. Generated by immunoSEQ multiplex PCR, the TCRdb table keeps only in-frame clones and is missing some. Among tens of thousands of clones listed, around three quarters were seen once. Antigen-specific CD4+ T cells were first expanded with viral peptide pools by the ViraFEST assay and only then sequenced. It was after 10 days of culture that CD4+ T cells were isolated. Infection with SARS-CoV-2 occurred in the person between March and December 2020, and PCR confirmed it. The specimen comprised CD4+ T cells from PBMCs cultured with HIV peptides, sampled before COVID-19 vaccination. This sample's subset: HIV-1 Nef peptide pool negative control/reference culture. The receptors were sampled from a human donor who had a prior SARS-CoV-2 infection.

The rearrangement joins TRBV5-6 to TRBJ2-3; tentative D call: TRBD2 (5 bases). The CDR3 totals 14 residues. Germline V gene lookup returns CDR1 SGHDT and CDR2 YYEEEE. V lost 2 bases and J lost 8, with 15 bases in between. CDR3 DNA sequence: TGTGCCAGCAGCTTCGACTACCCACGGGGTACGCAGTATTTT. Its protein product is CASSFDYPRGTQYF. Looking up the rest from reference TRBV5-6 and TRBJ2-3 gives the full variable domain: DAGVTQSPTHLIKTRGQQVTLRCSPKSGHDTVSWYQQALGQGPQFIFQYYEEEERQRGNFPDRFSGHQFPNYSSELNVNALLLGDSALYLCASSFDYPRGTQYFGPGTRLTVL.

V gene TRBV28 combines with J gene TRBJ2-5; 12 bases align to TRBD1. V lost 5 bases to trimming and J lost 5 bases; unmatched junction nucleotides: 9. This CDR3 is built from 16 residues. Germline values: CDR1 MDHEN, CDR2 SYDVKM. In DNA, the CDR3 is TGTGCCAGCAGTACCACCGGGACAGGGGGCATGGAGACCCAGTACTTC. Its protein is CASSTTGTGGMETQYF.

The chain employs TRBV7-3 and TRBJ2-1, with 8 bases fitting TRBD2. V shed 2 bases, J shed 10 bases, and the junction held 10 bases outside the gene matches. The CDR3 contains 15 residues. The germline gives CDR1 SGHTA, CDR2 FQGTGA. The CDR3 region is CASSLRGGLNEEQFF. The CDR3 DNA reads TGTGCCAGCAGCTTACGGGGGGGGCTGAATGAGGAGCAGTTCTTC.

The V gene is TRBV6-4, the J gene TRBJ2-3, with TRBD1 matching over 10 bases. Looked up from germline, CDR1 is MRHNA and CDR2 is SNTAGT. The CDR3 covers 14 residues. V lost 4 bases to trimming and J lost 5 bases; unmatched junction nucleotides: 3. The CDR3 region is CASSAGTGEDTQYF. The CDR3 DNA follows: TGTGCCAGCAGTGCCGGGACAGGGGAAGATACGCAGTATTTT.

This clone appeared a single time. J is TRBJ1-2 and V is TRBV6-5; TRBD1 might be the D (5 bases). V gave up 5 bases and J gave up 5 bases, with 9 bases separating them. This CDR3 spans 12 amino acids. Germline V gene data show CDR1 as MNHEY and CDR2 as SVGAGI. For the CDR3, the DNA is TGTGCCAGCAGTCCACGACAGTATGGCTACACCTTC. It is translated as CASSPRQYGYTF.